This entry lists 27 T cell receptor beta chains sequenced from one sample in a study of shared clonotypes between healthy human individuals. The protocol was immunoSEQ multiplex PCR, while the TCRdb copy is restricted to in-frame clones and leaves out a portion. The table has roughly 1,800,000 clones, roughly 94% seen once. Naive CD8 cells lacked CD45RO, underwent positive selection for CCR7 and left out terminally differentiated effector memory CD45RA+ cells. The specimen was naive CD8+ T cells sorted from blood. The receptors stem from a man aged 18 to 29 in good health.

The CDR3 DNA is TGTGCCAGCAAGGAAGGGACAGGGGGAGGTTTCGAGCAGTACTTC. Translating gives CASKEGTGGGFEQYF. The rearrangement links TRBV6-6 to TRBJ2-7; 11 bases align to TRBD1. CDR3 length: 15 residues. The trim removed 7 bases at V and 6 bases at J, leaving 11 bases unmatched. Germline CDR1 MNHNY, CDR2 SVGAGI (reference sequence).

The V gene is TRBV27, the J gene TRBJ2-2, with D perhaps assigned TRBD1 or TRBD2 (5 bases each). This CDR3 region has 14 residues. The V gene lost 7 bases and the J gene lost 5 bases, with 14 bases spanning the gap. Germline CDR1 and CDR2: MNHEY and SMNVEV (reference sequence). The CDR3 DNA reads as TGTGCCAGCACCCCGGCTGGGGGTACCGGGGAGCTGTTTTTT. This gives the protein CASTPAGGTGELFF.

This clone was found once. The CDR3 coding sequence is TGTGCCAGCAGCTTGGAGGTCCTGGTAGGACAGGGGAGTTCAGAGACCCAGTACTTC. It yields the protein CASSLEVLVGQGSSETQYF. The chain combines TRBV5-4 with TRBJ2-5; 9 nucleotides line up with TRBD1. Germline CDR1 and CDR2: SGHNT and YYREEE (reference sequence). The CDR3 contains 19 residues. V trimming: 0 bases; J trimming: 4 bases; junction bases outside the gene matches: 16.

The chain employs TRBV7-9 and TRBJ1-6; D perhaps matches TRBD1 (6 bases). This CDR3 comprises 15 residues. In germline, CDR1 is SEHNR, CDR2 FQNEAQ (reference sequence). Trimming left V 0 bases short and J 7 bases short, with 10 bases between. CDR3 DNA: TGTGCCAGCAGCTTAGCGTATGGGACAAATTCACCCCTCCACTTT. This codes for CASSLAYGTNSPLHF.

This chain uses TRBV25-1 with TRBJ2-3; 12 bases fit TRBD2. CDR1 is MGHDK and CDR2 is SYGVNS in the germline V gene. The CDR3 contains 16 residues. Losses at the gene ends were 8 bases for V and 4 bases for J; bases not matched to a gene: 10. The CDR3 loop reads CASSGTSGWSADTQYF. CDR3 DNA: TGTGCCAGCTCTGGGACTAGCGGGTGGTCCGCAGATACGCAGTATTTT.

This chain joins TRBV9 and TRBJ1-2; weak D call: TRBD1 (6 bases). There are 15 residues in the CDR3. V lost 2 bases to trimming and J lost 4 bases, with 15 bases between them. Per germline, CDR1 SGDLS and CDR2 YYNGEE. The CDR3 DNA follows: TGTGCCAGCAGCGTCCACCAGGACAGCCTCTATGGCTACACCTTC. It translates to CASSVHQDSLYGYTF. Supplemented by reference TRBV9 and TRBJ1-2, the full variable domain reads DSGVTQTPKHLITATGQRVTLRCSPRSGDLSVYWYQQSLDQGLQFLIQYYNGEERAKGNILERFSAQQFPDLHSELNLSSLELGDSALYFCASSVHQDSLYGYTFGSGTRLTVV.

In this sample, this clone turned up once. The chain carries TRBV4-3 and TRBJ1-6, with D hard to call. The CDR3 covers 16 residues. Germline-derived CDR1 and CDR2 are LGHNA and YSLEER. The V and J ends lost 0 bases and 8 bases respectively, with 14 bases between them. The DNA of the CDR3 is TGCGCCAGCAGCCAAGATCTTTTTACAGTGGATTCACCCCTCCACTTT. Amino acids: CASSQDLFTVDSPLHF.

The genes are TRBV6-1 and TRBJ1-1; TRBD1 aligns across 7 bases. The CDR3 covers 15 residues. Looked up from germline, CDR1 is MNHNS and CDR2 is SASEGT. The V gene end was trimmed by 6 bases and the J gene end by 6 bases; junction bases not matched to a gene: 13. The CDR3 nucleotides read TGTGCCAGCAGACCTATGAACAGGGGAGTTGCTGAAGCTTTCTTT. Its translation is CASRPMNRGVAEAFF.

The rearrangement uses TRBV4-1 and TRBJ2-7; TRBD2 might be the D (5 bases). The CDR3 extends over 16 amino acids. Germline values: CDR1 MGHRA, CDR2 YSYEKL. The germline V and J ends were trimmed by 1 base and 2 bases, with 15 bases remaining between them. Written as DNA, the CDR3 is TGCGCCAGCAGCCAAGTCTTTGAGGGAAACCCCTACGAGCAGTACTTC. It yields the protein CASSQVFEGNPYEQYF.

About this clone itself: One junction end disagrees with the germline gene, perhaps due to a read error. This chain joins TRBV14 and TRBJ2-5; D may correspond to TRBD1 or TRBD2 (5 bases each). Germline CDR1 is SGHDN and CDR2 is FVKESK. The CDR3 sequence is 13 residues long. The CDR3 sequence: CASSRLQGRVEDF. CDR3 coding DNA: TGTGCCAGCAGCCGGCTGCAGGGCAGAGTGGAGGACTTC.

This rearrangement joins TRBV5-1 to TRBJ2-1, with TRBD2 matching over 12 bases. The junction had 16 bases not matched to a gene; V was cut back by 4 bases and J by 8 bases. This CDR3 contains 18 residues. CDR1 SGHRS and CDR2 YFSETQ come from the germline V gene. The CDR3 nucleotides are TGCGCCAGCAGCCACTTCCCCACGGCGCTAGCGGGAGGGTATGAGCAGTTCTTC. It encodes CASSHFPTALAGGYEQFF.

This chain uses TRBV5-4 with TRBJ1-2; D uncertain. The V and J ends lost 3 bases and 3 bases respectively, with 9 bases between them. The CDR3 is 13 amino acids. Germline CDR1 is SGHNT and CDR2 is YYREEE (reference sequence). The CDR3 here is CASSSDQYYGYTF. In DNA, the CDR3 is TGTGCCAGCAGCTCAGACCAGTACTATGGCTACACCTTC.

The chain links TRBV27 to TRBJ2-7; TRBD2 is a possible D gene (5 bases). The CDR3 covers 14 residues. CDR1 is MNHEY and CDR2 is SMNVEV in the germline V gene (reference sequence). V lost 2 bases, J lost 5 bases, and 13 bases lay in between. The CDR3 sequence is CASSLVGWGDEQYF. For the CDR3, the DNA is TGTGCCAGCAGTTTAGTGGGTTGGGGAGACGAGCAGTACTTC.

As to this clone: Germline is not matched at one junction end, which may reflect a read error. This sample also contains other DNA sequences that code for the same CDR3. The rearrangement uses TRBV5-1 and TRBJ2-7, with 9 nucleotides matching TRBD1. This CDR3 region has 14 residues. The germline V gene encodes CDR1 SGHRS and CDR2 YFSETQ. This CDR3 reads CASSLTGGSHEQYF. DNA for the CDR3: TGCGCCAGCAGCTTAACAGGGGGCTCCCACGAGCAGTACTTC. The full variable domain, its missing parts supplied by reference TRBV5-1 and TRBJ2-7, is KAGVTQTPRYLIKTRGQQVTLSCSPISGHRSVSWYQQTPGQGLQFLFEYFSETQRNKGNFPGRFSGRQFSNSRSEMNVSTLELGDSALYLCASSLTGGSHEQYFGPGTRLTVT.

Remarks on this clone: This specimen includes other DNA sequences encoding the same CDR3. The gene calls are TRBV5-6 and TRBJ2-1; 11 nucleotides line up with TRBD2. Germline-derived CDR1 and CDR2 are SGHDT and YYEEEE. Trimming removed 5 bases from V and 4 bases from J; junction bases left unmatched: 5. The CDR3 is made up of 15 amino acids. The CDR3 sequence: CASSSGTSGYNEQFF. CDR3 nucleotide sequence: TGTGCCAGCAGTTCCGGGACTAGCGGATACAATGAGCAGTTCTTC.

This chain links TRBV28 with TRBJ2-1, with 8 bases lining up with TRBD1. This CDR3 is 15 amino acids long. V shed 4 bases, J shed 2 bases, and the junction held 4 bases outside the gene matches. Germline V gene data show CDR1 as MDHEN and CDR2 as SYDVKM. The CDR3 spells CASSSTGGTYNEQFF. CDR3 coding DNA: TGTGCCAGCAGTTCAACAGGGGGGACCTACAATGAGCAGTTCTTC.

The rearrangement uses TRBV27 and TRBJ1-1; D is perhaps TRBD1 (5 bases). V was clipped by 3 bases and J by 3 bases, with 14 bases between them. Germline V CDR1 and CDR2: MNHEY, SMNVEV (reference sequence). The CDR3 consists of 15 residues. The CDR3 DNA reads TGTGCCAGCAGTTTCCGAACAGGACGGGACACTGAAGCTTTCTTT. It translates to CASSFRTGRDTEAFF.

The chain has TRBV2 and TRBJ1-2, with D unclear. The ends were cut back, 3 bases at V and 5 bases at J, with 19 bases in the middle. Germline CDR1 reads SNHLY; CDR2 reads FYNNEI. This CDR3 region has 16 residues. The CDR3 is CASSELAGPLVYGYTF. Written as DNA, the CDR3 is TGTGCCAGCAGTGAGCTAGCGGGCCCCCTCGTTTATGGCTACACCTTC.

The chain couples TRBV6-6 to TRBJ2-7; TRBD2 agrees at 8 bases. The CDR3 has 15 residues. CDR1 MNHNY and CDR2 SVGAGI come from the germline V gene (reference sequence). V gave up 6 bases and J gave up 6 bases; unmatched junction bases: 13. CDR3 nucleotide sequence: TGTGCCAGCAGCCCTGCCGGGACTAGTTTTTTCGAGCAGTACTTC. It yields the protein CASSPAGTSFFEQYF.

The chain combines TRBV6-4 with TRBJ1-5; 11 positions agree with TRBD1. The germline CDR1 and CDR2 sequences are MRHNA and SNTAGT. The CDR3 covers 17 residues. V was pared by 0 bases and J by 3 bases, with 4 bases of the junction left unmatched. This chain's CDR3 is CASSDSWTGGYNQPQHF. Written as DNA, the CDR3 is TGTGCCAGCAGTGACTCCTGGACAGGGGGCTACAATCAGCCCCAGCATTTT.

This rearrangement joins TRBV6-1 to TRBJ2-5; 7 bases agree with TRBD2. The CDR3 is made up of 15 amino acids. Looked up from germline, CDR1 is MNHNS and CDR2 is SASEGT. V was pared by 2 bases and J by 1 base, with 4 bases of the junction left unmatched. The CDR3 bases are TGTGCCAGCAGTGAACTAGCGGTCCCCCAAGAGACCCAGTACTTC. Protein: CASSELAVPQETQYF.

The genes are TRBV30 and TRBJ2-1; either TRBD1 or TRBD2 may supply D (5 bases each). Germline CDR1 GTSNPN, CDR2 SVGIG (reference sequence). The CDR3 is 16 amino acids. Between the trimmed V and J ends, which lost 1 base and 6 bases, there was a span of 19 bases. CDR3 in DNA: TGTGCCTGGAGTGCCGCTACGGGACCCCGCCTCAATGAGCAGTTCTTC. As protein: CAWSAATGPRLNEQFF. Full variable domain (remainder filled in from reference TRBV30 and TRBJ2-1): SQTIHQWPATLVQPVGSPLSLECTVEGTSNPNLYWYRQAAGRGLQLLFYSVGIGQISSEVPQNLSASRPQDRQFILSSKKLLLSDSGFYLCAWSAATGPRLNEQFFGPGTRLTVL.

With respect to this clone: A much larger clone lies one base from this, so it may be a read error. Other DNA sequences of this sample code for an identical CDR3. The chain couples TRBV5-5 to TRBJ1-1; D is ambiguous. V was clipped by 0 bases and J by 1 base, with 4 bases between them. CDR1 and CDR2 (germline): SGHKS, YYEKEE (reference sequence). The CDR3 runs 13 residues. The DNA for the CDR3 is TGTGCCAGCAGCTTGGGTGGGAACACTGAAGCTTTCTTT. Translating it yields CASSLGGNTEAFF. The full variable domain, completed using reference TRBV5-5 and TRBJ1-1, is DAGVTQSPTHLIKTRGQQVTLRCSPISGHKSVSWYQQVLGQGPQFIFQYYEKEERGRGNFPDRFSARQFPNYSSELNVNALLLGDSALYLCASSLGGNTEAFFGQGTRLTVV.

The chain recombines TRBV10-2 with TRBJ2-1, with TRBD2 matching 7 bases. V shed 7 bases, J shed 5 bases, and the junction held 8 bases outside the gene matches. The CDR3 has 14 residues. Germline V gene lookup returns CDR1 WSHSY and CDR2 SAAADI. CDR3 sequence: CASKGTNSDNEQFF. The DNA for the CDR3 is TGCGCCAGCAAGGGGACTAACAGCGACAATGAGCAGTTCTTC.

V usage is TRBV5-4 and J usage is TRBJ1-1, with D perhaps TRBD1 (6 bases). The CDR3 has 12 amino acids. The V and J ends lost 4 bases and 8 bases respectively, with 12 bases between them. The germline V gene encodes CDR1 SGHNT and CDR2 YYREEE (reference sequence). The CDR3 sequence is CASSRDIHEAFF. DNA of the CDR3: TGTGCCAGCAGCCGGGACATCCACGAAGCTTTCTTT.

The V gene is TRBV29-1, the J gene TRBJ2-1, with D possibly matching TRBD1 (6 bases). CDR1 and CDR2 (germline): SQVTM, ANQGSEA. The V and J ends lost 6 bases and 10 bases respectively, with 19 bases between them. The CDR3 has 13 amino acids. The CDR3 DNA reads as TGCAGCGTCTCCCTGGGGGCAGCCAGGGAGCAGTTCTTC. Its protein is CSVSLGAAREQFF.

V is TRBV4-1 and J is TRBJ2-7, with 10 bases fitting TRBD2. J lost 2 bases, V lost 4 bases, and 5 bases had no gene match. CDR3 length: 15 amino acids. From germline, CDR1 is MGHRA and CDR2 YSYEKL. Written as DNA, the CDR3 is TGCGCCAGCAGCCCCGGACTAGCGGCCCCCTACGAGCAGTACTTC. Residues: CASSPGLAAPYEQYF.